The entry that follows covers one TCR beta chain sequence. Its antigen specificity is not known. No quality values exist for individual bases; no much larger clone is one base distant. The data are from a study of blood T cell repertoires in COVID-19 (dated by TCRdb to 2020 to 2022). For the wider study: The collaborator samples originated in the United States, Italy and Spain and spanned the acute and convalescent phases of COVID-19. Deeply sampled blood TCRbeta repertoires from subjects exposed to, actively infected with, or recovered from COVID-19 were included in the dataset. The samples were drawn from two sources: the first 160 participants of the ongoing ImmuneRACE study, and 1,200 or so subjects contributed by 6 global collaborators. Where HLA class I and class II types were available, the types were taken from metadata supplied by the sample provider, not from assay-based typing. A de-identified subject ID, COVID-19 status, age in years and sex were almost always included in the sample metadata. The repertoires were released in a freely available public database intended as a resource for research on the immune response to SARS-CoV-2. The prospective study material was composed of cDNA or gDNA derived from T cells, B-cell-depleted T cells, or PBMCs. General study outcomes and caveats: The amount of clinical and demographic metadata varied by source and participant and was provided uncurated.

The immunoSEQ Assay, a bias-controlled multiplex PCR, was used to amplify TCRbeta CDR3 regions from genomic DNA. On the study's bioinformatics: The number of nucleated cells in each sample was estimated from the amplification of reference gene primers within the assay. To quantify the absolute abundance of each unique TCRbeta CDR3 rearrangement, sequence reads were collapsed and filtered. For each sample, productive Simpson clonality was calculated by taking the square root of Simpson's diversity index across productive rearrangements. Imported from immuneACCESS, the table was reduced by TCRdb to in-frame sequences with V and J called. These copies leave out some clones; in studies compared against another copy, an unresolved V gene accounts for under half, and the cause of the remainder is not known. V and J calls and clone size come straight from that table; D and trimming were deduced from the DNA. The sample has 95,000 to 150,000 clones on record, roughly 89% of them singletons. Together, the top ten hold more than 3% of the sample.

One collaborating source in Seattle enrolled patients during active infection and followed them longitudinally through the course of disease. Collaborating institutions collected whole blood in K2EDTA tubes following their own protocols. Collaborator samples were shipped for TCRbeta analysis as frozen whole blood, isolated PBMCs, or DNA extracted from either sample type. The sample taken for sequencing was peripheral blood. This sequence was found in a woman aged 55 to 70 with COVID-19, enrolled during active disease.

The DNA is TGTGCCAGCAGCCCTAAGGGGGAGAGGGTTAGGGGCAATCAGCCCCAGCATTTT. Its product reads: CASSPKGERVRGNQPQHF. The sequence joins TRBV7-2 to TRBJ1-5; perhaps TRBD1 is the D gene, with 6 bases matching. V drops 5 bases and J drops 2 bases, leaving 22 bases in between. Inclusive of the bounding cysteine and phenylalanine, the CDR3 is 18 residues long. The DNA shown is the 54-base CDR3, in frame from base 1. From a lookup of the germline V gene, CDR1 and CDR2 are SGHTA and FQGNSA.